The 15 T cell receptor beta chains presented below share a single source sample, sequenced in a study of cytomegalovirus exposure and HLA in healthy donors. PCR used 60 Vbeta primers and 13 Jbeta primers. Clones were read by immunoSEQ multiplex PCR, and TCRdb kept only the in-frame ones, dropping some. Recorded for this sample: around 65,000 clones. The sample consisted of PBMCs. The source of these receptors is a man younger than 45 in good health and CMV-seropositive.

V is TRBV4-1 and J is TRBJ1-2, with D perhaps matching TRBD1 (6 bases). Trimming took 1 base from V and 7 from J, leaving 10 bases between them. Germline loops: CDR1 MGHRA, CDR2 YSYEKL. This CDR3 region has 13 residues. CDR3 sequence (DNA): TGCGCCAGCAGCCAAGTTTCAGGGGCTGGCTACACCTTC. It is translated as CASSQVSGAGYTF.

This chain links TRBV30 with TRBJ1-1; weak D call: TRBD1 (5 bases). V was clipped by 0 bases and J by 4 bases, with 21 bases between them. Looked up from germline, CDR1 is GTSNPN and CDR2 is SVGIG (reference sequence). The CDR3 contains 17 residues. In DNA, the CDR3 is TGTGCCTGGAGTGTTCGACGGACACAGCCTTCAGTCACTGAAGCTTTCTTT. Translation: CAWSVRRTQPSVTEAFF.

This chain links TRBV5-1 with TRBJ2-1, with 8 nucleotides matching TRBD1. Germline values: CDR1 SGHRS, CDR2 YFSETQ. The CDR3 extends over 15 amino acids. J gave up 4 bases and V 2 bases, and 5 bases lay outside the gene matches. The CDR3 here is CASSFRTGRYNEQFF. Written as DNA, the CDR3 is TGCGCCAGCAGCTTTAGGACAGGGCGATACAATGAGCAGTTCTTC.

This chain uses TRBV6-5 with TRBJ2-7; no clear D gene. Germline CDR1 reads MNHEY; CDR2 reads SVGAGI. This CDR3 region has 14 residues. The V end lost 4 bases, the J end lost 3 bases, and 13 bases lay between the germline ends. CDR3 loop: CASSSPGSGYEQYF. The CDR3 DNA reads TGTGCCAGCAGTTCACCCGGTTCTGGCTACGAGCAGTACTTC.

V gene TRBV10-3 combines with J gene TRBJ2-7, with 8 bases fitting TRBD2. Germline CDR1 is ENHRY and CDR2 is SYGVKD. Trimming removed 8 bases from V and 7 bases from J; junction bases left unmatched: 10. This CDR3 has 13 amino acids. The CDR3 sequence is CAISGGEGLEQYF. CDR3 sequence (DNA): TGTGCCATCTCGGGGGGGGAGGGCCTTGAGCAGTACTTC.

V is TRBV5-1 and J is TRBJ1-1, with unresolved D. V was shortened by 0 bases and J by 5 bases, with 8 bases between the two germline ends. Germline V lookup: CDR1 SGHRS, CDR2 YFSETQ. The CDR3 has 13 residues. The CDR3 DNA reads TGCGCCAGCAGCTTGGCCGGGGTGACTGAAGCTTTCTTT. It yields the protein CASSLAGVTEAFF.

The V call is TRBV7-9, the J call TRBJ2-7, with 10 bases fitting TRBD1. CDR3 length: 15 residues. Germline V gene sequence: CDR1 SEHNR, CDR2 FQNEAQ (reference sequence). Germline trimming cut 6 bases from V and 2 bases from J; bases unmatched to any gene: 7. This CDR3 is CASRNNGQGAYEQYF. CDR3 DNA: TGTGCCAGCAGGAATAACGGACAGGGGGCCTACGAGCAGTACTTC.

The chain uses TRBV30 and TRBJ2-7; D is possibly TRBD1 (6 bases). The V gene's germline CDR1 is GTSNPN and CDR2 SVGIG (reference sequence). The CDR3 is 15 residues long. V shed 0 bases and J shed 4 bases, with 16 bases lying between them. The CDR3 DNA reads as TGTGCCTGGAGTGTAGGTACAGGGAAGTATTACGAGCAGTACTTC. This translates into CAWSVGTGKYYEQYF.

CDR3 sequence reads: CASSPPERVGELFF. The CDR3 DNA reads TGTGCCAGCAGCCCCCCCGAGAGGGTCGGGGAGCTGTTTTTT. The V and J genes are TRBV9 and TRBJ2-2; TRBD2 is a possible D gene (5 bases). This CDR3 has 14 amino acids. Deletions cut 4 bases from V and 7 bases from J, with 14 bases between. Germline values: CDR1 SGDLS, CDR2 YYNGEE.

The chain couples TRBV19 to TRBJ2-1; D gene unclear. This CDR3 is built from 13 residues. Germline V gene sequence: CDR1 LNHDA, CDR2 SQIVND (reference sequence). V was shortened by 3 bases and J by 4 bases, with 7 bases between the two germline ends. The chain's CDR3 is CASSMKLYNEQFF. CDR3 nucleotide sequence: TGTGCCAGTAGTATGAAGCTATACAATGAGCAGTTCTTC.

The genes are TRBV19 and TRBJ1-2, with D perhaps TRBD1 (5 bases). The germline V gene encodes CDR1 LNHDA and CDR2 SQIVND (reference sequence). V was clipped by 0 bases and J by 4 bases, with 6 bases between them. The CDR3 spans 13 residues. The CDR3 here is CASSIETAYGYTF. The CDR3 nucleotides are TGTGCCAGTAGTATAGAGACAGCCTATGGCTACACCTTC.

The V and J genes are TRBV7-9 and TRBJ1-1, with 7 bases identical to TRBD1. This CDR3 region has 14 residues. The V and J ends lost 4 bases and 0 bases, in that order; junction bases with no gene match: 2. Germline V gene sequence: CDR1 SEHNR, CDR2 FQNEAQ (reference sequence). This CDR3 is CASSWDSLNTEAFF. CDR3 coding DNA: TGTGCCAGCAGCTGGGACAGCTTGAACACTGAAGCTTTCTTT.

Worth noting for this clone: At one end the junction does not follow the germline gene, possibly because of a read error. This chain uses TRBV30 with TRBJ2-3; 9 bases are a match to TRBD1. Germline-derived CDR1 and CDR2 are GTSNPN and SVGIG (reference sequence). This CDR3 is 14 amino acids long. CDR3 in amino acids: CAWSRQGGTDKQYF. CDR3 DNA sequence: TGTGCCTGGAGTCGACAGGGGGGGACAGATAAGCAGTATTTT.

This chain joins TRBV19 and TRBJ2-7; 10 bases are a match to TRBD1. Germline V gene lookup returns CDR1 LNHDA and CDR2 SQIVND (reference sequence). This CDR3 spans 14 amino acids. The trim removed 4 bases at V and 1 base at J, leaving 1 base unmatched. CDR3 coding DNA: TGTGCCAGTAGTAAGGACAGGGGGTCCTACGAGCAGTACTTC. As protein: CASSKDRGSYEQYF.

The CDR3 sequence: CASSGRGGLAKNIQYF. CDR3 bases: TGCGCCAGCAGTGGGAGGGGGGGACTAGCCAAAAACATTCAGTACTTC. The chain recombines TRBV10-1 with TRBJ2-4, with D perhaps matching TRBD2 (7 bases). CDR1 is WNHNN and CDR2 is SYGVQD in the germline V gene (reference sequence). The V end was cut by 4 bases, the J end by 0 bases, with 13 bases between. This CDR3 is 16 amino acids long.